This TCR beta chain was sequenced in a study of T cell repertoires in ileal Crohn's disease. About this clone itself: Its antigen is unidentified.

Time point defined: neoterminal ileum biopsy at postoperative endoscopy, about 6 months after surgery. Study-wide findings and caveats: Endoscopy was done a median approximately seven months after surgery.

J gave up 2 bases and V 3 bases, and 7 bases lay outside the gene matches. The germline gives CDR1 SGDLS, CDR2 YYNGEE. The CDR3 is 15 amino acids. About 500 nanograms of biopsy DNA per sample underwent TCRB immunosequencing. Clones were sequenced by immunoSEQ multiplex PCR, and TCRdb holds only the in-frame ones, with some missing. The sample shows about 10,000 clones, roughly three quarters of them seen only once. The origin of this receptor is an adult with Crohn's disease. The sequenced material came from ileal tissue. The rearrangement uses TRBV9 and TRBJ2-7; 8 nucleotides agree with TRBD1. The CDR3 is CASSGGQGRTYEQYF. In DNA form, the CDR3 reads TGTGCCAGCAGCGGAGGACAGGGAAGGACCTACGAGCAGTACTTC.